Described below is a single T cell receptor (beta chain) sequence and its context. Its cognate antigen is unknown. This entry belongs to a study of shared clonotypes between healthy human individuals. It was CD45RO-negative cells, positively selected for CCR7, that made up naive CD8 cells, with terminally differentiated effector memory CD45RA+ cells excluded. At a deep level, the assay was run. On sorted subsets, replicate PCRs used roughly 190 ng DNA, or tens of thousands of T cell genomes. Profiled with immunoSEQ multiplex PCR; TCRdb holds only in-frame clones, not every one. The data contain about 2.1 million clones, just over 90% of them seen just once; the ten biggest clones take up roughly 1.7%. The CDR3 spans 18 residues. The V and J ends lost 2 bases and 9 bases, in that order; junction bases with no gene match: 16. Looked up from germline, CDR1 is MNHEY and CDR2 is SMNVEV (reference sequence).

General study results and limits: Sharing across several donors was seen in roughly 5% of naive CD4 clonotypes. Rarefaction exposed incomplete sorted-subset sequencing despite large depth.

The TCR was taken from a man aged 18 to 29 in good health. Some clones in this sample may be carry-over from other donors' samples. This chain links TRBV27 with TRBJ1-6; 7 positions match TRBD1. Material for sequencing was naive CD8+ T cells from PBMCs. DNA of the CDR3: TGTGCCAGCAGTTTAAAAGACAGGGATTCAGCTCTTCGTTCACCCCTCCACTTT. Its protein is CASSLKDRDSALRSPLHF.